In its sample, the clone carrying this TCR beta chain was seen many times. Its target is unknown. This entry comes from a study of glioma-infiltrating T cells. Germline V lookup: CDR1 MNHEY, CDR2 SVGAGI. The CDR3 length is 17 residues. Trimming at V came to 0 bases and at J to 7 bases, leaving 8 bases not matched to a gene. Whole-study findings and limits: Gliomas, especially low-grade, showed above-expected tissue-blood divergence; non-neoplastic patients showed below. CDR3 overlap between tissue and blood was very small.

Amplification of TCR alpha and beta CDR3 regions from RNA used iRepertoire nested multiplex PCR. For one-step reverse transcription and amplification, 100-400 ng of tissue mRNA or PBMC total RNA was used. A single record per CDR3 protein comes from TCRdb applying MiXCR to the multiplex PCR reads. The repertoire holds 110,000 or so distinct CDR3 sequences, with less than 30% as singletons. The gene calls are TRBV6-5 and TRBJ1-5; 11 nucleotides align to TRBD1. This receptor was obtained from a human donor with low-grade glioma or glioblastoma, undergoing nonglioma brain surgery, or in good health (not recorded which). Source material: glioma tissue, nonneoplastic brain tissue, or PBMCs (not recorded which). The CDR3 DNA follows: TGTGCCAGCAGTTACTCGACCGGACAGGGGGCATTGCAGCCCCAGCATTTT. It specifies CASSYSTGQGALQPQHF.